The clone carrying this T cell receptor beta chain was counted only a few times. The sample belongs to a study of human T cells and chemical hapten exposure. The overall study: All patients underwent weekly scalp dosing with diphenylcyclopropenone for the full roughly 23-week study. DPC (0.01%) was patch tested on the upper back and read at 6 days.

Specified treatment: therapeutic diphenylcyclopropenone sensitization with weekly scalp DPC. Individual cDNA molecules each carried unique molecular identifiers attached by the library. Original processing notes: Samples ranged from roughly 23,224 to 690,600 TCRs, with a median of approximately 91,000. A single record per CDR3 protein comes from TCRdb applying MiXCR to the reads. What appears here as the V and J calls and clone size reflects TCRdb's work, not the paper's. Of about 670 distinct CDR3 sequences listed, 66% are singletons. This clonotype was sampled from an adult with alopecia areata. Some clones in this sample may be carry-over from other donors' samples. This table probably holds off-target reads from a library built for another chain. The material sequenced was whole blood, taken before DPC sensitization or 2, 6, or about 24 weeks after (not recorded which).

The CDR3 spells CSDGVSTDTQYF. CDR3 in DNA: TGCAGCGATGGAGTCTCCACAGATACGCAGTATTTT. The rearrangement joins TRBV29-1 to TRBJ2-3; D ambiguous. Between the trimmed V and J ends, which lost 7 bases and 2 bases, there was a span of 10 bases. Germline values: CDR1 SQVTM, CDR2 ANQGSEA. This CDR3 is 12 amino acids long.